Listed below are T cell receptor beta chains from one sample, sequenced in a study of T cell responses to AZD1222 COVID-19 vaccine. Produced via immunoSEQ multiplex PCR; TCRdb's table is partial and in-frame only. Altogether approximately 130,000 clones are present, 75% to 95% being singletons, with the ten largest covering 4% to 4.5%. Specimen: peripheral blood, collected 28 days after the second dose of the MenACWY control vaccine. The receptors shown here come from an adult who received the MenACWY meningococcal vaccine as a control. Each CDR3 is given with its conserved first and last residue. A D gene is named only where the DNA matches it firmly. The listing skips clone size in some rows; elsewhere it reads once, few, many or a size class.

V	size	J	D	DNA	CDR3
TRBV11-1	.	TRBJ2-5	.	TGTGCCAGCAGCTTTGGCCCTAGCGTTCAAGAGACCCAGTACTTC	CASSFGPSVQETQYF
TRBV7-2	.	TRBJ1-2	TRBD1	TGTGCCAGCAGCTCTGGACAGGGGCGGGGTGGCTACACCTTC	CASSSGQGRGGYTF
TRBV24-1	.	TRBJ2-1	.	TGTGCCACCAGTGATCCCCAGCGAGTCTACAATGAGCAGTTCTTC	CATSDPQRVYNEQFF
TRBV5-1	few	TRBJ2-2	TRBD2	TGCGCCAGCAGCTTGAGACCTAGCGGTCCCGGGGAGCTGTTTTTT	CASSLRPSGPGELFF
TRBV7-6	.	TRBJ2-3	.	TGTGCCAGCAGCCCACTAGGGGGGGCCGCAGATACGCAGTATTTT	CASSPLGGAADTQYF
TRBV19	.	TRBJ2-7	TRBD2	TGTGCCAGTAGTAGTAATAGCGGGAGGACCTACGAGCAGTACTTC	CASSSNSGRTYEQYF
TRBV27	.	TRBJ1-5	.	TGTGCCAGCAGTTTTGACCTCAATCAGCCCCAGCATTTT	CASSFDLNQPQHF
TRBV29-1	.	TRBJ2-7	.	TGCAGCGTTGAAGCCTCCGGGACCCTCGGCTACCCCGAGCAGTACTTC	CSVEASGTLGYPEQYF
TRBV29-1	.	TRBJ2-1	.	TGCAGCGTTGCCCCACTAGACAATGAGCAGTTCTTC	CSVAPLDNEQFF
TRBV5-1	.	TRBJ2-3	.	TGCGCCAGCAGCTTACGGGGGAGCACAGATACGCAGTATTTT	CASSLRGSTDTQYF
TRBV3-1/TRBV3-2	.	TRBJ2-5	TRBD2	TGTGCCAGCAGCCAAGGGAAGGCTAGCGGGTCTCAGGGGGAGACCCAGTACTTC	CASSQGKASGSQGETQYF
TRBV13	once	TRBJ2-7	.	TGTGCCAGCAGCTTAGGACAGGGTGATAACGAGCAGTACTTC	CASSLGQGDNEQYF
TRBV28	.	TRBJ1-6	TRBD1	TGTGCCAGCAGTCCGGACAGGGCCTACTATAATTCACCCCTCCACTTT	CASSPDRAYYNSPLHF
TRBV6-5	.	TRBJ1-1	TRBD1	TGTGCCAGCAGTAAGATTCGACAGGGGAACACTGAAGCTTTCTTT	CASSKIRQGNTEAFF
TRBV19	.	TRBJ1-6	.	TGTGCCAGTAGTCCAGGGATGGGTCCATATAATTCACCCCTCCACTTT	CASSPGMGPYNSPLHF
TRBV7-3	.	TRBJ2-6	.	TGTGCCAGCAGCTTAAACCCTATCAGCTCTGGGGCCAACGTCCTGACTTTC	CASSLNPISSGANVLTF
TRBV6-4	.	TRBJ2-2	TRBD2	TGTGCCAGCAGAGCCGGGACTAGCGGAACGAACACCGGGGAGCTGTTTTTT	CASRAGTSGTNTGELFF
TRBV6-2/TRBV6-3	.	TRBJ2-2	.	TGTGCCAGCAGTTACTCTACAGGGCCCGGGGAGCTGTTTTTT	CASSYSTGPGELFF
TRBV27	.	TRBJ2-5	TRBD2	TGTGCCAGCAGTTTATATAGAGCGGGGGGGCCGGAGACCCAGTACTTC	CASSLYRAGGPETQYF
TRBV5-1	.	TRBJ2-6	.	TGCGCCTCGGGGCAGGCCAACGTCCTGACTTTC	CASGQANVLTF
TRBV7-8	.	TRBJ2-7	TRBD1	TGTGCCAGCAGCTCCCTACAGGGGCAACATGGCTACGAGCAGTACTTC	CASSSLQGQHGYEQYF
TRBV7-2	.	TRBJ2-3	TRBD2	TGTGCCAGCACCCCGGGACTAGCATGGGATACGCAGTATTTT	CASTPGLAWDTQYF
TRBV7-8	.	TRBJ1-1	TRBD1	TGTGCCAGCAGCTTACCAGGGGGGCGGATGAACACTGAAGCTTTCTTT	CASSLPGGRMNTEAFF
TRBV6-2/TRBV6-3	.	TRBJ2-3	.	TGTGCCAGCAGTTACGGGTGGGGATCTAGCACAGATACGCAGTATTTT	CASSYGWGSSTDTQYF
TRBV6-5	.	TRBJ2-3	TRBD1	TGTGCCAGCAGTTCCGTCCAGACAGGGACAGATACGCAGTATTTT	CASSSVQTGTDTQYF
TRBV28	.	TRBJ1-1	.	TGTGCCAGCAGTTTGGTTCACACTGAAGCTTTCTTT	CASSLVHTEAFF